The T cell receptor beta chain under discussion was sequenced for a study of blood T cells in healthy people across ages. Samples each had at least 5 micrograms of total RNA extracted. The authors ran a second PCR of about 7 to 11 cycles using a sample-barcoded 5' primer and a J-beta primer mix. Every sample gave at least 2.5 million paired-end reads containing CDR3. TCRdb independently ran MiXCR on the 5' RACE reads; one entry per CDR3 protein. The sample lists more than 500,000 distinct CDR3 sequences, roughly a quarter occurring once. This clonotype was found a few times. In germline, CDR1 is SNHLY, CDR2 FYNNEI. The CDR3 spans 14 residues. Trimming left V 2 bases short and J 11 bases short, with 18 bases between.

The clonotype originates from a woman between 70 and 85 years old in good health. The V gene is TRBV2, the J gene TRBJ2-5, with a possible D match to TRBD1 (5 bases). The sequenced sample consisted of blood. The CDR3 DNA reads TGTGCCAGCAGTGAAAACTTTTCCAGGGCCCAGCAGTACTTC. It encodes CASSENFSRAQQYF.